This TCR beta chain was recovered during a study of cytomegalovirus exposure and HLA in healthy donors. Study results and limitations: TCR beta V- and J-gene trimming was later associated with a missense DCLRE1C variant.

The PCR employed 60 Vbeta primers together with 13 Jbeta primers. TCRdb keeps only in-frame clones here, not all; method: immunoSEQ multiplex PCR. The data show 50,000 to 70,000 clones, and the top ten clones hold under 10%. On this clone itself: Its antigen is not known.

Germline values: CDR1 KGHSH, CDR2 LQKENI. V shed 4 bases and J shed 5 bases, with 15 bases lying between them. The CDR3 length is 15 residues. What was sequenced was PBMCs. V is TRBV18 and J is TRBJ2-1; D is possibly TRBD1 (5 bases). The receptor was isolated from a man aged 45 to 65 in good health and CMV-seropositive. The CDR3 spells CASSLQLGDNNEQFF. CDR3 nucleotide sequence: TGTGCCAGCTCACTACAGTTAGGGGATAACAATGAGCAGTTCTTC.